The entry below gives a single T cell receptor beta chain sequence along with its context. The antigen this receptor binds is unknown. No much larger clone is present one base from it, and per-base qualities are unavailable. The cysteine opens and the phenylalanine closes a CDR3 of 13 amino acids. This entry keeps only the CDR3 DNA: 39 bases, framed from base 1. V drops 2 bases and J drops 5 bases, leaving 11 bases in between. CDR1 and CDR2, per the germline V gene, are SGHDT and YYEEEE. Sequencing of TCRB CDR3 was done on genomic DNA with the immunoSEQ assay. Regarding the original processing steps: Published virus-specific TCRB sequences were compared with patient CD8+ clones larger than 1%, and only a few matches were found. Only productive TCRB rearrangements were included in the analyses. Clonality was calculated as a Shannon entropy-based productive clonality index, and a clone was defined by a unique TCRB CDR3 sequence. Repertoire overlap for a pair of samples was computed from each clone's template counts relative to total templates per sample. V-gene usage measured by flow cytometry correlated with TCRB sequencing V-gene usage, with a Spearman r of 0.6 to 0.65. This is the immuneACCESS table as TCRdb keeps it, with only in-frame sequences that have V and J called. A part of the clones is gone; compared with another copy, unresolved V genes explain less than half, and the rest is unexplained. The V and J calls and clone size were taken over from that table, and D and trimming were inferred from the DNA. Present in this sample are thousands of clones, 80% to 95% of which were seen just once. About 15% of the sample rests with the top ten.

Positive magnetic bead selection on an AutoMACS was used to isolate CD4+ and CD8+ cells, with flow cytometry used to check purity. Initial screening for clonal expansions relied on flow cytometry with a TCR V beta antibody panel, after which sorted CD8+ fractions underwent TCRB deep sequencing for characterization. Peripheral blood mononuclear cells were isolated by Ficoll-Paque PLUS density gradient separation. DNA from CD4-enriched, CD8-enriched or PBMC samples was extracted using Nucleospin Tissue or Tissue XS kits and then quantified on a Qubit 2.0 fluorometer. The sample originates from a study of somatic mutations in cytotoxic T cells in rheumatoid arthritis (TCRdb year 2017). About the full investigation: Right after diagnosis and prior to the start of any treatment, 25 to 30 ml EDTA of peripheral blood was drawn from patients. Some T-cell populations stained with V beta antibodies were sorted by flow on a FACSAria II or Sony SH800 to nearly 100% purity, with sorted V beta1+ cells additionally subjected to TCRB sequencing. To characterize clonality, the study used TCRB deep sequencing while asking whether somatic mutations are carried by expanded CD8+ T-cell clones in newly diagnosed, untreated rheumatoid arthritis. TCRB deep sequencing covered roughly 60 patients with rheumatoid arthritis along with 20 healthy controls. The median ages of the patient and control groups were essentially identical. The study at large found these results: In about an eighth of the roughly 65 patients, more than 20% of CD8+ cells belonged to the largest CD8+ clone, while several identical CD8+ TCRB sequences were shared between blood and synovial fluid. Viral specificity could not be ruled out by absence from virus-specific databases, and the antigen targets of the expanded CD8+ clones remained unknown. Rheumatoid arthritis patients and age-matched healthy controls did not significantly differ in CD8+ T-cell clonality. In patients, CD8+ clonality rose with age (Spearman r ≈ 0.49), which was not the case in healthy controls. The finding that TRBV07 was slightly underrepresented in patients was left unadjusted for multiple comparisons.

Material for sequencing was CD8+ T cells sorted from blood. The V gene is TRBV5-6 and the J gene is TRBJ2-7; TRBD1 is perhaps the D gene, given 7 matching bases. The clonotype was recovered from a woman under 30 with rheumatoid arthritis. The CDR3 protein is CASSFPGGNEQYF. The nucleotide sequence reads TGTGCCAGCAGCTTCCCAGGGGGGAACGAGCAGTACTTC.